The rows below give T cell receptor beta chains drawn from one sample of a study of cytomegalovirus exposure and HLA in healthy donors. Method: immunoSEQ multiplex PCR; TCRdb's copy keeps in-frame clones and lacks some. The sample carries 120,000 or so clones, around 90% recorded once. What was sequenced was PBMCs. The receptors originated from a woman between 18 and 29 years old in good health and CMV-seronegative. CDR3s include the opening cysteine and the closing phenylalanine or tryptophan. The D gene is left open where the match is weak. Size values are once, few and many counts, or a class for expanded clones, and some rows have none.

DNA | CDR3 | V | size | J | D
TGCGCCAGCTACCCGGGACAGGGCACAGATACGCAGTATTTT | CASYPGQGTDTQYF | TRBV5-1 | . | TRBJ2-3 | TRBD1
TGTGCCAGCCAGGGGACAGACTACAATGAGCAGTTCTTC | CASQGTDYNEQFF | TRBV6-1 | . | TRBJ2-1 | TRBD1
TGTGCCAGCAGCTTATTGGGACTAGCGGCCCACAATGAGCAGTTCTTC | CASSLLGLAAHNEQFF | TRBV5-6 | . | TRBJ2-1 | TRBD2
TGTGCCAGCAGCGAAGGCGCGGGGCCGTACAATGAGCAGTTCTTC | CASSEGAGPYNEQFF | TRBV9 | . | TRBJ2-1 | .
TGTGCCAGCAGCTTAGCAAGCGGGCAAAGCACAGATACGCAGTATTTT | CASSLASGQSTDTQYF | TRBV7-6 | . | TRBJ2-3 | .
TGTGCCAGCAGTTTATCGAGGGCCAGCGGAAGCTCCTACAATGAGCAGTTCTTC | CASSLSRASGSSYNEQFF | TRBV27 | . | TRBJ2-1 | .
TGTGCCAGCGCCTCCACGTCCTACGACGAGCAGTACTTC | CASASTSYDEQYF | TRBV28 | . | TRBJ2-7 | .
TGTGCCAGCAGCGACTTGACTAGCGGGTTTCAGGGGCAGTACTTC | CASSDLTSGFQGQYF | TRBV5-4 | few | TRBJ2-7 | TRBD2
TGCGCCAGCAGCCAGTTTGGGGGGTCGAACTATGGCTACACCTTC | CASSQFGGSNYGYTF | TRBV4-1 | . | TRBJ1-2 | .
TGTGCCAGTAGTCCACAGGGTAGGAACTACGAGCAGTACTTC | CASSPQGRNYEQYF | TRBV19 | once | TRBJ2-7 | .
TGCGCCAGCAGTGAAGAAGCCTACTCCTACAATGAGCAGTTCTTC | CASSEEAYSYNEQFF | TRBV10-1 | . | TRBJ2-1 | .
TGTGCCTGGAGTAGTCGGGTTTACGACGAGCAGTACTTC | CAWSSRVYDEQYF | TRBV30 | once | TRBJ2-7 | .
TGTGCCAGTAGGACAGGGGCGGCGAATCAGCCCCAGCATTTT | CASRTGAANQPQHF | TRBV19 | few | TRBJ1-5 | TRBD1
TGTGCCAGCAGCGGAAACAGGGTTGGAGCCGGGGAGCTGTTTTTT | CASSGNRVGAGELFF | TRBV7-8 | . | TRBJ2-2 | .
TGCGCCAGCAGCATGGAGTGCGACTCGGTTAATGAAAAACTGTTTTTT | CASSMECDSVNEKLFF | TRBV5-1 | . | TRBJ1-4 | .
TGTGCCAGCAGTCCGACGAGGGGGCGCACCTATGGCTACACCTTC | CASSPTRGRTYGYTF | TRBV28 | once | TRBJ1-2 | TRBD1
TGCAGCGTTGCGGGGGGGAATCAGCCCCAGCATTTT | CSVAGGNQPQHF | TRBV29-1 | . | TRBJ1-5 | .
TGTGCCAGCACTGCGGGGCCGGGCTACGAGCAGTACTTC | CASTAGPGYEQYF | TRBV28 | . | TRBJ2-7 | .
TGTGCCAGCAGGGGCGTTAGGGGGCATAGCGGCACCGGGGAGCTGTTTTTT | CASRGVRGHSGTGELFF | TRBV7-2 | . | TRBJ2-2 | .
TGTGCCAGCAGTTGGCGGGAGACCTCCTACGAGCAGTACTTC | CASSWRETSYEQYF | TRBV6-5 | . | TRBJ2-7 | TRBD2
TGCGCCAGCAGCCGACAGGGGGCGGTTTACGAGCAGTACTTC | CASSRQGAVYEQYF | TRBV5-1 | . | TRBJ2-7 | TRBD1
TGTGCCAGCAGGGCTGACAGGGCAACTACCGGGGAGCTGTTTTTT | CASRADRATTGELFF | TRBV2 | . | TRBJ2-2 | TRBD1
TGTGCCAGCTGCGTCGGGAGACGAGAGACCCAGTACTTC | CASCVGRRETQYF | TRBV6-1 | . | TRBJ2-5 | .
TGTGCCAGCAGTGGTCGGACAGCGATCACAGATACGCAGTATTTT | CASSGRTAITDTQYF | TRBV2 | . | TRBJ2-3 | .
TGCGCCAGCAGCCGCGGACAGGGGCACAGCCCTTACGAGCAGTACTTC | CASSRGQGHSPYEQYF | TRBV4-1 | . | TRBJ2-7 | TRBD1